This T cell receptor (beta chain) derives from a study of cytomegalovirus exposure and HLA in healthy donors. General observations from the study: Available immune exposure information covered CMV serostatus only.

CDR1 is MNHEY and CDR2 is SMNVEV in the germline V gene (reference sequence). The CDR3 runs 13 residues. V was trimmed by 5 bases and J by 3 bases, leaving 10 bases between them. In regard to this clone: Its antigen is currently unknown.

A multiplex PCR was run with 60 Vbeta primers and 13 Jbeta primers. Libraries were prepared by immunoSEQ multiplex PCR; TCRdb keeps only in-frame clonotypes and omits some of them. The data contain fewer than 140,000 clones, about four fifths of them singletons. The chain has TRBV27 and TRBJ1-1; D gene uncertain. The source of this sequence is a man aged 50-59 years in good health and CMV-seronegative. Sequenced: PBMCs. The CDR3 loop reads CASSNLGDTEAFF. The CDR3 DNA reads as TGTGCCAGCAGTAACCTCGGAGACACTGAAGCTTTCTTT.